Following are 22 T cell receptor beta chains from one sample sequenced in a study of T cell responses to AZD1222 COVID-19 vaccine. Sequencing was performed with immunoSEQ multiplex PCR; in TCRdb, only in-frame clones are kept and a portion is missing. The repertoire consists of approximately 84,000 clones, with 75% to 90% occurring once and the leading ten covering 2.5%. The sequencing used peripheral blood, collected 28 days after the second AZD1222 dose. The source of these receptors is an adult who received the AZD1222 COVID-19 vaccine.

The sample holds one count of this clone. The chain carries TRBV3-1 (or the pseudogene TRBV3-2) and TRBJ1-1, with 9 bases aligning to TRBD1. J lost 10 bases, V lost 4 bases, and 10 bases had no gene match. The CDR3 has 14 residues. The germline CDR1 and CDR2 sequences are LGHDT and YNNKEL (reference sequence). CDR3 sequence: CASSLFTGGGRAFF. Here the CDR3 DNA reads TGTGCCAGCAGCCTTTTTACAGGGGGCGGGCGAGCTTTCTTT.

V is TRBV27 and J is TRBJ1-1; TRBD1 is a possible D gene (6 bases). The germline gives CDR1 MNHEY, CDR2 SMNVEV (reference sequence). Between the trimmed V and J ends, which lost 5 bases and 5 bases, there was a span of 15 bases. There are 14 residues in the CDR3. CDR3: CASSPYITGTEAFF. Here the CDR3 DNA reads TGTGCCAGCAGTCCATACATAACAGGGACTGAAGCTTTCTTT.

The J gene is TRBJ1-2, the V gene TRBV18; TRBD1 aligns across 11 bases. CDR1 KGHSH and CDR2 LQKENI come from the germline V gene. CDR3 length equals 14 residues. After removal of 3 bases from V and 8 bases from J, the junction contained 5 bases not matched to a gene. In DNA form, the CDR3 reads TGTGCCAGCTCACCGGAGGGACAGGGGGACGGCTACACCTTC. Translation: CASSPEGQGDGYTF.

For this clone: Other DNA sequences in the sample encode the same CDR3. This chain joins TRBV18 and TRBJ1-4, with 9 bases fitting TRBD1. The CDR3 covers 14 residues. Germline values: CDR1 KGHSH, CDR2 LQKENI. V dropped 2 bases and J dropped 5; count of bases not matched to a gene: 0. CDR3 protein: CASSPGTGNEKLFF. Here the CDR3 DNA reads TGTGCCAGCTCACCAGGGACAGGGAATGAAAAACTGTTTTTT. The full variable domain, with the rest looked up from reference TRBV18 and TRBJ1-4, is NAGVMQNPRHLVRRRGQEARLRCSPMKGHSHVYWYRQLPEEGLKFMVYLQKENIIDESGMPKERFSAEFPKEGPSILRIQQVVRGDSAAYFCASSPGTGNEKLFFGSGTQLSVL.

In this sample, this clone turned up once. In nucleotides, the CDR3 is TGTGCCAGCAGCTTAGCGGTCGACGCTAACTATGGCTACACCTTC. Its protein product is CASSLAVDANYGYTF. The rearrangement joins TRBV7-2 to TRBJ1-2; D remains unclear. V was shortened by 0 bases and J by 0 bases, with 8 bases between the two germline ends. CDR3 length: 15 residues. Germline assignment: CDR1 SGHTA and CDR2 FQGNSA.

This rearrangement joins TRBV7-3 to TRBJ2-3, with 9 positions matching TRBD1. This CDR3 comprises 16 residues. Germline CDR1 reads SGHTA; CDR2 reads FQGTGA. Germline trimming cut 0 bases from V and 4 bases from J; bases unmatched to any gene: 5. The CDR3 sequence is CASSLTADRGADTQYF. Written as DNA, the CDR3 is TGTGCCAGCAGCTTAACGGCGGACAGGGGAGCAGATACGCAGTATTTT.

The rearrangement joins TRBV6-9 to TRBJ2-7; D might be TRBD1 or TRBD2, each matching 7 bases. Germline V gives CDR1 MNHGY, CDR2 SVAAGI. The germline V and J ends were trimmed by 5 bases and 2 bases, with 13 bases remaining between them. The CDR3 spans 14 residues. CDR3 region: CASSERDSTYEQYF. In DNA, the CDR3 is TGTGCCAGCAGTGAGCGGGACAGCACCTACGAGCAGTACTTC.

Concerning this clone: The same CDR3 is also encoded by other DNA sequences in this sample. This sequence joins TRBV24-1 and TRBJ2-2; 7 bases are shared with TRBD1. CDR3 length equals 14 residues. The J segment lost 4 bases and the V segment lost 3 bases, leaving 1 base of the junction unmatched. CDR1 and CDR2 (germline): KGHDR, SFDVKD. As DNA, the CDR3 is TGTGCCACCAGTGATGCAGGGGGCACCGGGGAGCTGTTTTTT. Its translation is CATSDAGGTGELFF.

The chain joins TRBV6-1 to TRBJ1-2, with 7 positions matching TRBD1. Trimming removed 3 bases from V and 4 bases from J; junction bases left unmatched: 8. Germline CDR1 MNHNS, CDR2 SASEGT. The CDR3 covers 15 residues. CDR3 protein: CASSDGAGGSYGYTF. The CDR3 DNA sequence: TGTGCCAGCAGTGACGGGGCAGGGGGAAGCTATGGCTACACCTTC.

This chain links TRBV13 with TRBJ1-4; unclear D gene. Trimming cost V 5 bases and J 0 bases, with 10 bases left between them. From germline, CDR1 is PRHDT and CDR2 FYEKMQ (reference sequence). The CDR3 consists of 15 residues. CDR3 sequence reads: CASSPRPATNEKLFF. CDR3 DNA sequence: TGTGCCAGCAGCCCCCGACCGGCAACTAATGAAAAACTGTTTTTT.

The genes are TRBV27 and TRBJ2-7; 9 positions agree with TRBD1. The ends lost 7 bases at V and 7 bases at J; junction bases unmatched: 11. This CDR3 is built from 14 residues. Germline V gives CDR1 MNHEY, CDR2 SMNVEV (reference sequence). The CDR3 nucleotides are TGTGCCAGCACAAAGACAGGGGGAAGGGGGGAGCAGTACTTC. Amino acid sequence: CASTKTGGRGEQYF.

The gene calls are TRBV4-3 and TRBJ1-5; 9 positions match TRBD1. V gave up 0 bases and J gave up 6 bases; unmatched junction bases: 6. From germline, CDR1 is LGHNA and CDR2 YSLEER. This CDR3 has 16 residues. The CDR3 DNA reads as TGCGCCAGCAGCCAAGACTCCACAGGGGGCAGTCAGCCCCAGCATTTT. This encodes CASSQDSTGGSQPQHF.

This chain uses TRBV6-5 with TRBJ1-1; 7 nucleotides agree with TRBD1. The CDR3 totals 16 residues. Germline V gene lookup returns CDR1 MNHEY and CDR2 SVGAGI. V shed 0 bases and J 0 bases; nucleotides not matched to a gene: 4. CDR3 in amino acids: CASSYSRDSMNTEAFF. Written as DNA, the CDR3 is TGTGCCAGCAGTTACTCCCGGGACAGCATGAACACTGAAGCTTTCTTT.

This clone has only one observation. The chain is built from TRBV5-1 and TRBJ1-3; 7 nucleotides match TRBD1. CDR1 is SGHRS, CDR2 YFSETQ, per germline. CDR3 length equals 16 residues. The V and J ends lost 3 bases and 0 bases, in that order; junction bases with no gene match: 6. The CDR3 spells CASSWDSTNSGNTIYF. The CDR3 DNA follows: TGCGCCAGCAGCTGGGACAGTACCAACTCTGGAAACACCATATATTTT.

This clone was found once. The chain has TRBV3-1 (or the pseudogene TRBV3-2) and TRBJ2-7; 14 bases are a match to TRBD2. The V gene end was trimmed by 4 bases and the J gene end by 3 bases; junction bases not matched to a gene: 2. CDR1 is LGHDT and CDR2 is YNNKEL in the germline V gene (reference sequence). This CDR3 contains 15 residues. The CDR3, as DNA: TGTGCCAGCAGCCGCGGGACTAGCGGGAGCTACGAGCAGTACTTC. It translates to CASSRGTSGSYEQYF.

The J gene is TRBJ2-5, the V gene TRBV12-1. TRBV12-1 is designated a pseudogene. The CDR3 is 13 amino acids. CDR3 residues: CASSFEGRETQYF. As DNA, the CDR3 is TGTGCCAGCAGCTTTGAGGGTCGGGAGACCCAGTACTTC.

This chain connects TRBV6-1 to TRBJ1-1; tentative D call: TRBD1 (5 bases). The CDR3 totals 13 residues. Germline CDR1 reads MNHNS; CDR2 reads SASEGT. V lost 3 bases, J lost 0 bases, and 5 bases lay in between. Here the CDR3 reads CASSETVNTEAFF. CDR3 DNA: TGTGCCAGCAGTGAGACAGTGAACACTGAAGCTTTCTTT.

The CDR3 loop is CASSPTGGQPQHF. As DNA, the CDR3 is TGTGCCAGCAGCCCTACAGGGGGCCAGCCCCAGCATTTT. The V call is TRBV7-9, the J call TRBJ1-5; TRBD1 aligns across 9 bases. J lost 7 bases, V lost 5 bases, and 3 bases had no gene match. CDR1 SEHNR and CDR2 FQNEAQ come from the germline V gene (reference sequence). The CDR3 is 13 amino acids.

The chain recombines TRBV6-5 with TRBJ1-5; D is unclear. V dropped 2 bases and J dropped 4 bases, with 9 bases sitting between them. The germline CDR1 and CDR2 sequences are MNHEY and SVGAGI. This CDR3 is built from 14 residues. CDR3 amino acids: CASSYTGPNQPQHF. In nucleotides, the CDR3 is TGTGCCAGCAGTTACACCGGGCCGAATCAGCCCCAGCATTTT.

V and J are TRBV7-9 and TRBJ1-1; D call uncertain. CDR1 and CDR2 from the germline V gene are SEHNR and FQNEAQ (reference sequence). The CDR3 is 14 amino acids. V was pared by 5 bases and J by 1 base, with 11 bases between. CDR3 region: CASSPGWANTEAFF. The DNA for the CDR3 is TGTGCCAGCAGCCCTGGGTGGGCGAACACTGAAGCTTTCTTT.

The rearrangement joins TRBV14 to TRBJ2-3, with D hard to call. Germline V gene sequence: CDR1 SGHDN, CDR2 FVKESK. Trimming stripped 7 bases from V and 2 bases from J, with 10 bases between. The CDR3 has 13 residues. The CDR3 loop reads CASTFSPTDTQYF. Written as DNA, the CDR3 is TGTGCCAGCACTTTTAGTCCCACAGATACGCAGTATTTT.

The chain has TRBV19 and TRBJ1-1, with D perhaps matching TRBD1 (6 bases). Deletions cut 5 bases from V and 1 base from J, with 8 bases between. Germline V gene lookup returns CDR1 LNHDA and CDR2 SQIVND (reference sequence). The CDR3 consists of 13 residues. As DNA, the CDR3 is TGTGCCAGTAGTCTACAGGGGAACACTGAAGCTTTCTTT. This translates into CASSLQGNTEAFF.